This T cell receptor beta chain was recorded in a study of blood T cells in healthy people across ages. The study, taken as a whole, reports: TCR beta diversity correlated strongly with naive T cell percentage.

Peripheral blood from each donor was collected in a volume of 8.5 to 10 milliliters. Turning to this clonotype: As yet, its antigen is unknown. At one boundary the junction diverges from the germline segment, which might be a read error.

PCR was performed a second time for roughly 6 to 12 cycles using a sample-barcoded 5' primer and a J-beta primer mix. TCRdb processed the 5' RACE reads anew with MiXCR; each CDR3 protein has one entry. The repertoire holds about 1.1 million distinct CDR3 sequences, with roughly two fifths as singletons. There are 15 residues in the CDR3. The rearrangement links TRBV12-3 or TRBV12-4 to TRBJ2-3; 7 bases match TRBD2. Sequencing used blood. The TCR comes from a man younger than 35 in good health. The CDR3 DNA reads TGTGCCAGCAGATCTAGCGGTCCTAGCACAGATATGCAGTATTTT. It translates to CASRSSGPSTDMQYF.